This T cell receptor beta chain was profiled in a study of T cells in Graves' hyperthyroidism and ophthalmopathy. What was amplified from RNA transcripts were TCR beta CDR3 regions. First-round RT-PCR targeting the TCR CDR3 was performed with the HTBI primer set. TCRdb passed the multiplex PCR reads through MiXCR, listing each CDR3 protein once. In the table there are some 370,000 distinct CDR3 sequences, about 18% of which are singletons. The hyperthyroidism was newly diagnosed and had lasted under 2 months; the patients were aged 18 to 65. Every diagnosis used clinical symptoms, serum thyroxine and TRAb, thyroid ultrasound and orbital computed tomography. The sample of blood was obtained at first hyperthyroidism diagnosis (before any ophthalmopathy symptoms). This clonotype was recorded at least ten times. The antigen is unknown. Broader study findings: Ophthalmopathy prediction by the model preceded onset by a median about 6.3 months.

Deletions cut 9 bases from V and 7 bases from J, with 19 bases between. The germline V gene encodes CDR1 WSHSY and CDR2 SAAADI. The CDR3 extends over 13 amino acids. Sample: blood. V and J are TRBV10-2 and TRBJ2-7; possibly TRBD2 for D (6 bases). The source of this sequence is a woman aged 25 to 39 with Graves' hyperthyroidism that later progressed to Graves' ophthalmopathy. The CDR3 DNA reads TGCGCCAGTCAACCAGGCGGGGTCGGGGAGCAGTACTTC. Amino acid sequence: CASQPGGVGEQYF.